The T cell receptor (beta chain) described here comes from a study of T cell responses to AZD1222 COVID-19 vaccine. This clone has a single count. Antigen unknown. The study's findings and limits: Two AZD1222 doses significantly raised spike-specific TCR breadth and depth over controls.

There are 17 residues in the CDR3. Looked up from germline, CDR1 is MNHEY and CDR2 is SVGEGT. V gave up 1 base and J gave up 6 bases; unmatched junction bases: 11. The protocol was immunoSEQ multiplex PCR, while the TCRdb copy is restricted to in-frame clones and leaves out a portion. The sample has 110,000 or so clones, around 87% seen once. The clonotype was recovered from an adult in good health. Sequencing used peripheral blood, obtained on day 0 of AZD1222 vaccination. V usage is TRBV6-2 or TRBV6-3 and J usage is TRBJ2-3; 9 bases are shared with TRBD1. The DNA of the CDR3 is TGTGCCAGCAGTTACTTGACCGGACAGGGGAGCTGGGATACGCAGTATTTT. Its translation is CASSYLTGQGSWDTQYF.